A single sample gave rise to the 28 T cell receptor beta chains below, sequenced in a study of blood T cell repertoires in COVID-19. Produced via immunoSEQ multiplex PCR; TCRdb's table is partial and in-frame only. The sample yields about 190,000 clones, less than 80% seen once. The specimen was peripheral blood. Receptor source: a man aged 50-59 years who had recovered from COVID-19.

This chain joins TRBV18 and TRBJ2-7; 11 bases match TRBD1. CDR3 length equals 16 residues. Per germline, CDR1 KGHSH and CDR2 LQKENI. The J segment lost 7 bases and the V segment lost 2 bases, leaving 10 bases of the junction unmatched. CDR3 sequence: CASSPGIGQGAREQYF. The CDR3 DNA reads as TGTGCCAGCTCACCAGGAATTGGACAGGGGGCTAGAGAGCAGTACTTC.

The chain recombines TRBV21-1 with TRBJ1-4; the table's D call of TRBD1 was not tested on the DNA. TRBV21-1 corresponds to a pseudogene. The CDR3 runs 16 residues. CDR3 DNA sequence: TGTGCCAGCAGCAAAGGTTACAGGGGTTACAGTGAAAAACTGTTTTTT. Amino acids: CASSKGYRGYSEKLFF.

V is TRBV19 and J is TRBJ2-5; 8 bases fit TRBD2. Germline lookup yields CDR1 LNHDA and CDR2 SQIVND (reference sequence). The CDR3 is 16 residues long. The V gene end was trimmed by 3 bases and the J gene end by 2 bases; junction bases not matched to a gene: 8. CDR3 nucleotides: TGTGCCAGTAGTATGGGGGGACTAGGGGTTCAAGAGACCCAGTACTTC. This sequence encodes CASSMGGLGVQETQYF.

This clone was detected only a few times. This chain links TRBV18 with TRBJ2-5; weak D call: TRBD1 (5 bases). The CDR3 sequence is 14 residues long. Per germline, CDR1 KGHSH and CDR2 LQKENI. Trimming cost V 3 bases and J 2 bases, with 10 bases left between them. CDR3 DNA: TGTGCCAGCTCACCCAAAGACAGACAAGAGACCCAGTACTTC. Translating it yields CASSPKDRQETQYF.

This chain links TRBV4-1 with TRBJ1-4; 8 nucleotides align to TRBD1. CDR1 MGHRA and CDR2 YSYEKL come from the germline V gene. This CDR3 region has 17 residues. V lost 2 bases and J lost 4; bases outside the gene matches: 9. CDR3 sequence (DNA): TGCGCCAGCAGCCAATCTTTTGAGGGACAGGATAATGAAAAACTGTTTTTT. Amino acid sequence: CASSQSFEGQDNEKLFF.

The count of this clone is one. In nucleotides, the CDR3 is TGCAGCGTTGACCTGTCGGGAGGGTTTGCGCAGTATTTT. As protein: CSVDLSGGFAQYF. The chain links TRBV29-1 to TRBJ2-3; 8 bases are a match to TRBD2. The CDR3 loop spans 13 amino acids. Germline trimming cut 3 bases from V and 10 bases from J; bases unmatched to any gene: 9. The V gene's germline CDR1 is SQVTM and CDR2 ANQGSEA.

This clone was observed a few times. This sequence joins TRBV9 and TRBJ1-1; 8 nucleotides agree with TRBD1. In germline, CDR1 is SGDLS, CDR2 YYNGEE. V lost 4 bases to trimming and J lost 0 bases; unmatched junction nucleotides: 8. The CDR3 is made up of 16 amino acids. CDR3 DNA sequence: TGTGCCAGCAGCCCCCGGCAGGGGGCTATGAACACTGAAGCTTTCTTT. It encodes CASSPRQGAMNTEAFF.

The table lists this clone with a count of one. The CDR3 loop reads CASNQEAGKNNEQFF. DNA for the CDR3: TGTGCCAGCAATCAGGAAGCGGGAAAGAACAATGAGCAGTTCTTC. V gene TRBV11-3 combines with J gene TRBJ2-1; 7 bases fit TRBD2. V shed 7 bases, J shed 5 bases, and the junction held 11 bases outside the gene matches. Per germline, CDR1 SGHNT and CDR2 YENEEA. This CDR3 is 15 amino acids long.

The chain recombines TRBV24-1 with TRBJ1-1; 7 bases align to TRBD1. Germline-derived CDR1 and CDR2 are KGHDR and SFDVKD. The CDR3 covers 13 residues. Germline trimming cut 9 bases from V and 4 bases from J; bases unmatched to any gene: 7. The CDR3 DNA follows: TGTGCCACCTCGGAGGGGGCGGGCACTGAAGCTTTCTTT. Amino acid sequence: CATSEGAGTEAFF.

The CDR3 loop reads CASQYLRGEQFF. In nucleotides, the CDR3 is TGTGCCAGCCAATATCTCCGAGGTGAGCAGTTCTTC. This sequence joins TRBV11-2 and TRBJ2-1; D ambiguous. This CDR3 spans 12 amino acids. V was trimmed by 8 bases and J by 9 bases, leaving 14 bases between them. The germline V gene encodes CDR1 SGHAT and CDR2 FQNNGV.

The genes are TRBV5-5 and TRBJ1-1; possibly TRBD1 for D (6 bases). V lost 4 bases and J lost 4, with 11 bases in between. Germline CDR1 is SGHKS and CDR2 is YYEKEE (reference sequence). The CDR3 is made up of 13 amino acids. CDR3 loop: CASSTWTATEAFF. CDR3 bases: TGTGCCAGCAGCACTTGGACAGCCACTGAAGCTTTCTTT.

This rearrangement joins TRBV30 to TRBJ2-7; D uncertain. The CDR3 length is 11 residues. The germline V and J ends were trimmed by 7 bases and 5 bases, with 12 bases remaining between them. Germline assignment: CDR1 GTSNPN and CDR2 SVGIG (reference sequence). CDR3 region: CAFSSVHEQYF. The CDR3 DNA sequence: TGTGCCTTCTCCAGTGTCCACGAGCAGTACTTC.

This sequence joins TRBV5-4 and TRBJ2-3; possible D gene TRBD2, 6 bases. Trimming shortened V by 0 bases and J by 4 bases, and 15 bases separated the two germline ends. The germline gives CDR1 SGHNT, CDR2 YYREEE (reference sequence). The CDR3 spans 16 residues. CDR3 residues: CASSLGPGGEADTQYF. CDR3 sequence (DNA): TGTGCCAGCAGCTTGGGGCCCGGCGGGGAGGCAGATACGCAGTATTTT.

The sample holds many counts of this clone. This chain joins TRBV29-1 and TRBJ2-1; 9 bases match TRBD2. The CDR3 has 12 amino acids. Germline V CDR1 and CDR2: SQVTM, ANQGSEA. V shed 6 bases and J 5 bases; nucleotides not matched to a gene: 2. The DNA of the CDR3 is TGCAGCGTAGCGGGAGGACACAATGAGCAGTTCTTC. This encodes CSVAGGHNEQFF.

This rearrangement joins TRBV7-8 to TRBJ1-1; 11 bases are a match to TRBD1. CDR1 and CDR2 from the germline V gene are SGHVS and FQNEAQ. The length of the CDR3 is 14 residues. V lost 5 bases to trimming and J lost 5 bases; unmatched junction nucleotides: 4. CDR3 bases: TGTGCCAGCAGCGGACAGGGGGCTCGGACTGAAGCTTTCTTT. Amino acids: CASSGQGARTEAFF. Full variable domain (missing parts from reference TRBV7-8 and TRBJ1-1): GAGVSQSPRYKVAKRGQDVALRCDPISGHVSLFWYQQALGQGPEFLTYFQNEAQLDKSGLPSDRFFAERPEGSVSTLKIQRTQQEDSAVYLCASSGQGARTEAFFGQGTRLTVV.

This sequence joins TRBV7-8 and TRBJ2-1, with TRBD2 matching over 10 bases. The CDR3 has 15 amino acids. V was clipped by 5 bases and J by 7 bases; unmatched bases: 8. Germline CDR1 SGHVS, CDR2 FQNEAQ. The CDR3 spells CASSRGLAAGNEQFF. The CDR3 nucleotides read TGTGCCAGCAGCCGAGGACTAGCGGCTGGAAATGAGCAGTTCTTC.

J is TRBJ1-1 and V is TRBV9, with 8 bases lining up with TRBD1. V lost 3 bases to trimming and J lost 5 bases; unmatched junction nucleotides: 15. The CDR3 totals 17 residues. Germline CDR1 is SGDLS and CDR2 is YYNGEE. The CDR3 bases are TGTGCCAGCAGCGGACCCCCAGGGGGCGGTAGGAGGACTGAAGCTTTCTTT. This codes for CASSGPPGGGRRTEAFF. Filled out from reference TRBV9 and TRBJ1-1, the complete variable domain reads DSGVTQTPKHLITATGQRVTLRCSPRSGDLSVYWYQQSLDQGLQFLIQYYNGEERAKGNILERFSAQQFPDLHSELNLSSLELGDSALYFCASSGPPGGGRRTEAFFGQGTRLTVV.

V gene TRBV19 combines with J gene TRBJ1-5, with 9 bases matching TRBD1. This CDR3 has 16 residues. Germline V gene data show CDR1 as LNHDA and CDR2 as SQIVND (reference sequence). The J segment lost 5 bases and the V segment lost 6 bases, leaving 11 bases of the junction unmatched. CDR3 in amino acids: CASSPMPGQGYQPQHF. The CDR3 region has the DNA TGTGCCAGTAGCCCGATGCCGGGACAGGGATATCAGCCCCAGCATTTT.

J is TRBJ2-3 and V is TRBV27; 9 bases map to TRBD1. The ends lost 2 bases at V and 4 bases at J; junction bases unmatched: 4. The CDR3 loop spans 15 amino acids. Germline CDR1 reads MNHEY; CDR2 reads SMNVEV (reference sequence). CDR3: CASSLRDRVADTQYF. The CDR3 coding sequence is TGTGCCAGCAGTTTACGGGACAGGGTAGCAGATACGCAGTATTTT.

This chain uses TRBV25-1 with TRBJ1-1; 8 bases are shared with TRBD1. CDR1 is MGHDK, CDR2 SYGVNS, per germline. V gave up 1 base and J gave up 1 base; unmatched junction bases: 2. This CDR3 has 15 amino acids. CDR3: CASSESGTGNTEAFF. CDR3 nucleotides: TGTGCCAGCAGTGAATCGGGGACAGGGAACACTGAAGCTTTCTTT. Combining the CDR3 with reference TRBV25-1 and TRBJ1-1 gives the whole variable domain EADIYQTPRYLVIGTGKKITLECSQTMGHDKMYWYQQDPGMELHLIHYSYGVNSTEKGDLSSESTVSRIRTEHFPLTLESARPSHTSQYLCASSESGTGNTEAFFGQGTRLTVV.

The V and J genes are TRBV19 and TRBJ1-4, with TRBD1 identical over 8 bases. The CDR3 extends over 14 amino acids. Trimming took 3 bases from V and 11 from J; bases not matched to a gene: 8. CDR1 is LNHDA, CDR2 SQIVND, per germline (reference sequence). The CDR3 DNA reads as TGTGCCAGTAGTATTGCAGGGGGCCGAGGGAAACTGTTTTTT. Its protein is CASSIAGGRGKLFF. The variable domain in full, completed from reference TRBV19 and TRBJ1-4, reads DGGITQSPKYLFRKEGQNVTLSCEQNLNHDAMYWYRQDPGQGLRLIYYSQIVNDFQKGDIAEGYSVSREKKESFPLTVTSAQKNPTAFYLCASSIAGGRGKLFFGSGTQLSVL.

This clone has a single count. The chain joins TRBV19 to TRBJ1-1, with D perhaps TRBD1 (5 bases). This CDR3 is 13 amino acids long. Germline V gene data show CDR1 as LNHDA and CDR2 as SQIVND (reference sequence). Between the trimmed V and J ends, which lost 3 bases and 5 bases, there was a span of 10 bases. This chain's CDR3 is CASSISRVTEAFF. The CDR3 DNA is TGTGCCAGTAGTATCAGCAGGGTTACTGAAGCTTTCTTT.

The rearrangement links TRBV20-1 to TRBJ1-5, with unresolved D. CDR1 and CDR2 (germline): DFQATT, SNEGSKA (reference sequence). CDR3 length: 13 residues. The V end was cut by 3 bases, the J end by 0 bases, with 6 bases between. CDR3: CSASSDSNQPQHF. Here the CDR3 DNA reads TGCAGTGCTAGTTCAGATAGCAATCAGCCCCAGCATTTT.

This chain connects TRBV5-4 to TRBJ2-1; 11 bases line up with TRBD1. CDR3 size: 17 residues. The germline V gene encodes CDR1 SGHNT and CDR2 YYREEE (reference sequence). The trim removed 2 bases at V and 5 bases at J, leaving 9 bases unmatched. The DNA for the CDR3 is TGTGCCAGCAGCTTCCCAAGGACAGGGGGCTTCGACAATGAGCAGTTCTTC. Translating it yields CASSFPRTGGFDNEQFF.

The chain links TRBV5-8 to TRBJ1-6; perhaps TRBD1 as D (5 bases). The ends were cut back, 4 bases at V and 9 bases at J, with 17 bases in the middle. In germline, CDR1 is SGHTS, CDR2 YDEGEE. There are 15 residues in the CDR3. DNA of the CDR3: TGTGCCAGCAGCACTGGGGCAGGCCACGGTTCACCCCTCCACTTT. Protein sequence: CASSTGAGHGSPLHF.

This clone turned up a few times. Other DNA sequences within the sample encode an identical CDR3. The genes are TRBV9 and TRBJ1-3; the match to TRBD1 covers 7 bases. The CDR3 loop spans 15 amino acids. V dropped 2 bases and J dropped 3; count of bases not matched to a gene: 5. In germline, CDR1 is SGDLS, CDR2 YYNGEE. The CDR3 region has the DNA TGTGCCAGCAGCGTGCGACAGGGTCGTGGAAACACCATATATTTT. Its protein is CASSVRQGRGNTIYF.

The genes are TRBV30 and TRBJ1-2, with D possibly being TRBD1 (6 bases). CDR3 size: 14 residues. V shed 8 bases and J shed 0 bases, with 16 bases lying between them. Germline CDR1 reads GTSNPN; CDR2 reads SVGIG (reference sequence). The CDR3 reads CAGVKQGPNYGYTF. The CDR3 region has the DNA TGTGCCGGCGTAAAACAGGGACCTAACTATGGCTACACCTTC.

V and J are TRBV24-1 and TRBJ2-2; 8 bases fit TRBD1. CDR1 is KGHDR and CDR2 is SFDVKD in the germline V gene. Trimming at V came to 2 bases and at J to 1 base, leaving 8 bases not matched to a gene. The CDR3 has 18 amino acids. CDR3 coding DNA: TGTGCCACCAGTGATTCCCAGGACAGGGCTAGGAACACCGGGGAGCTGTTTTTT. This translates into CATSDSQDRARNTGELFF.